This T cell receptor beta chain was identified during a study of OX40 agonist ivuxolimab in advanced cancers. Across the study: Prior checkpoint blockade (anti-PD-1, anti-PD-L1 or anti-CTLA-4) was permitted; roughly 40% had it.

Sequencing used immunoSEQ multiplex PCR; TCRdb keeps in-frame clones, though not all of them. Altogether about 59,000 clones are present, around 87% being singletons, with the ten largest covering approximately 0.41%. The germline V gene has CDR1 GTSNPN and CDR2 SVGIG (reference sequence). V was clipped by 3 bases and J by 5 bases, with 13 bases between them. CDR3 length: 13 residues. Specimen: CD4+ or CD8+ T cells sorted from blood, collected in a trial of the OX40 agonist ivuxolimab. The chain joins TRBV30 to TRBJ1-2; D gene ambiguous. The source of this sequence is an adult with an advanced solid tumor such as melanoma, head and neck, liver or kidney cancer. The CDR3 protein is CAWRQVGEYGYTF. The CDR3 bases are TGTGCCTGGAGGCAGGTGGGCGAATATGGCTACACCTTC.